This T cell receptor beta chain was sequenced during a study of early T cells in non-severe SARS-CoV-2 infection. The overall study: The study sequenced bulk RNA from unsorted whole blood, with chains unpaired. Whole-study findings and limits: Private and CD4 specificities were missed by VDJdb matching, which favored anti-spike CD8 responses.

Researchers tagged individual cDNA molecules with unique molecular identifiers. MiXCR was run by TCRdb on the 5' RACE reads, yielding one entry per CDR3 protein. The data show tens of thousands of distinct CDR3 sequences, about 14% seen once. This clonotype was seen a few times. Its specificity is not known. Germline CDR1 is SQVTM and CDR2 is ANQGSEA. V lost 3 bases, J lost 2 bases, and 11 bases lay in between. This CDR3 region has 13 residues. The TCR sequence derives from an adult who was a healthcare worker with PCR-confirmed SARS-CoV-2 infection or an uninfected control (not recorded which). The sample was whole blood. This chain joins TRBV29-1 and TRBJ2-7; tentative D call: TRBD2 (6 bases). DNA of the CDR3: TGCAGCGTTGAGCGGGACGGAACCTACGAGCAGTACTTC. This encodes CSVERDGTYEQYF.